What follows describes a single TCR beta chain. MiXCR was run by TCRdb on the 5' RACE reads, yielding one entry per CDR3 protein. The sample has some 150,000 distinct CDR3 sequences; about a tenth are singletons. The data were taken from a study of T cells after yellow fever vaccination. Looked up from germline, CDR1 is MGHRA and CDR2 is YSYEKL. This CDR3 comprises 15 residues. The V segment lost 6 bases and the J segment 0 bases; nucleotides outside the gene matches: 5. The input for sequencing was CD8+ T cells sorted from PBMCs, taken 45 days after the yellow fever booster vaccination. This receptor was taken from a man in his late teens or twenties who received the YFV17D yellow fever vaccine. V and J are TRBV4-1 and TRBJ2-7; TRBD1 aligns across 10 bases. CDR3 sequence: CASSPGQGISYEQYV. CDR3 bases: TGCGCCAGCAGTCCGGGACAGGGGATCTCCTACGAGCAGTACGTC.